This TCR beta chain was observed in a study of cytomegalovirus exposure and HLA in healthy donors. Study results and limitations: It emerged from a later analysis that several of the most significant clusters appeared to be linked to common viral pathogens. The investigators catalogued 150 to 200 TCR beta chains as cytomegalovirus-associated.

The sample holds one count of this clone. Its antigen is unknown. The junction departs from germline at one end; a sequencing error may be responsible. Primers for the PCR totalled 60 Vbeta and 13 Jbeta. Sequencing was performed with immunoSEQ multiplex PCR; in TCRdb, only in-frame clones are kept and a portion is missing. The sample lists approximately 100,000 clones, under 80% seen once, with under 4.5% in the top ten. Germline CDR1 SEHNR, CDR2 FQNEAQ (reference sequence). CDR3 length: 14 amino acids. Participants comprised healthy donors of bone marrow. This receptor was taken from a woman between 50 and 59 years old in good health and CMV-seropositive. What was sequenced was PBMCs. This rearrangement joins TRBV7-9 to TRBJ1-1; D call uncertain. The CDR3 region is CSSSLERRNTEAFF. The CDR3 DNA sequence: TGTTCCAGCAGCTTAGAGAGGAGGAACACTGAAGCTTTCTTT.